The TCR beta chain under discussion was sequenced for a study of T-cell reconstitution after alpha-beta-depleted transplantation in children. Broader study findings: Two months or so post-transplant, alpha-beta T cells reportedly derived from several hundred expanded graft clones. Hyperexpanded clones declined; after one year, newly produced T cells mostly supplied diversity. In some patients, recipient T cells and intrathymic progenitors surviving conditioning explained high day-60 diversity.

The CDR3 contains 13 residues. V trimming: 0 bases; J trimming: 10 bases; junction bases outside the gene matches: 4. Germline lookup yields CDR1 SGHRS and CDR2 YFSETQ. A TCRbeta library incorporating unique molecular identifiers was prepared. Via MiXCR, TCRdb re-called the PCR reads, giving one row per CDR3 protein. The sample carries about 830,000 distinct CDR3 sequences, roughly 15% recorded once. This clonotype appeared a few times. Its antigen remains unknown. The source material was PBMCs, mostly from graft donor cells, sampled 360 days after TCRalphabeta/CD19-depleted stem cell transplant. The sequence derives from a male patient younger than 18 who had a stem cell transplant for acute lymphoblastic leukemia, so the T cells may come from the graft donor. The chain uses TRBV5-1 and TRBJ2-1; 7 positions agree with TRBD2. The CDR3 sequence is CASSLVGGTEQFF. CDR3 nucleotide sequence: TGCGCCAGCAGCTTGGTGGGGGGGACCGAGCAGTTCTTC.